This entry lists 3 T cell receptor beta chains sequenced from one sample in a study of T cell responses to AZD1222 COVID-19 vaccine. Here immunoSEQ multiplex PCR was the method, and the copy in TCRdb shows in-frame clones only, minus some. This table has 200,000 to 300,000 clones, approximately 93% appearing once. The sequencing used peripheral blood, collected on day 0 of AZD1222 vaccination. These receptors originate from an adult in good health.

V is TRBV2 and J is TRBJ1-1; no clear D gene. The V gene lost 6 bases and the J gene lost 1 base, with 18 bases spanning the gap. The germline V gene encodes CDR1 SNHLY and CDR2 FYNNEI. The length of the CDR3 is 16 residues. The CDR3 DNA sequence: TGTGCCAGCAGCGAAAATTCCGGGTTATGGAACACTGAAGCTTTCTTT. It is translated as CASSENSGLWNTEAFF.

The rearrangement links TRBV9 to TRBJ1-5, with TRBD1 matching 9 bases. V gave up 0 bases and J gave up 3 bases; unmatched junction bases: 1. CDR1 and CDR2 from the germline V gene are SGDLS and YYNGEE. The CDR3 sequence is 15 residues long. CDR3 coding DNA: TGTGCCAGCAGCGTAGGGACAGGGGACAATCAGCCCCAGCATTTT. This translates into CASSVGTGDNQPQHF. The variable domain in full, completed from reference TRBV9 and TRBJ1-5, reads DSGVTQTPKHLITATGQRVTLRCSPRSGDLSVYWYQQSLDQGLQFLIQYYNGEERAKGNILERFSAQQFPDLHSELNLSSLELGDSALYFCASSVGTGDNQPQHFGDGTRLSIL.

The chain is built from TRBV5-1 and TRBJ1-2; 9 bases fit TRBD1. The V gene end was trimmed by 10 bases and the J gene end by 5 bases; junction bases not matched to a gene: 9. CDR1 and CDR2 from the germline V gene are SGHRS and YFSETQ. The CDR3 contains 13 residues. The CDR3 nucleotides read TGCGCCTGCTCGTCCGACAGGGGGTATGGCTACACCTTC. Translated: CACSSDRGYGYTF.